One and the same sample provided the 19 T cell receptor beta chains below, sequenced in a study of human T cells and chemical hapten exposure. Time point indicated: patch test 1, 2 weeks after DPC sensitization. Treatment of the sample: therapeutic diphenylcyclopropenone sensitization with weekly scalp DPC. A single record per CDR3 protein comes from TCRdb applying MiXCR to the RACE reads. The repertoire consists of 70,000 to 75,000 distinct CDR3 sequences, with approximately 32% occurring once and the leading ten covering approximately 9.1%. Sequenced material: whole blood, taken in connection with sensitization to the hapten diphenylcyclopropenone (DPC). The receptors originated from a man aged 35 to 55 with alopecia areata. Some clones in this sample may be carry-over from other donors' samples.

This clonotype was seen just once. The CDR3: CASSSTENTGELFF. The DNA of the CDR3 is TGTGCCAGCAGCTCGACGGAGAACACCGGGGAGCTGTTTTTT. The V and J genes are TRBV7-3 and TRBJ2-2; no definite D call. V lost 4 bases, J lost 1 base, and 7 bases lay in between. The germline gives CDR1 SGHTA, CDR2 FQGTGA. The CDR3 is 14 residues long.

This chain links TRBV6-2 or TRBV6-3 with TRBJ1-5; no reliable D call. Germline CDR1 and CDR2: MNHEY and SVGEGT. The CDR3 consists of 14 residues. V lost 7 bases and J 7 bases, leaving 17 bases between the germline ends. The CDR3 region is CASTYTARGQPQHF. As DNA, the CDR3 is TGTGCCAGCACTTATACGGCCCGAGGACAGCCCCAGCATTTT.

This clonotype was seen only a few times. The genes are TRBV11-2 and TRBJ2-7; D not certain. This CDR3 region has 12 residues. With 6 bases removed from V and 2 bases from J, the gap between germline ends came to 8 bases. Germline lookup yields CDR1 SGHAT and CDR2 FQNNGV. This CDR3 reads CASRYGPYEQYF. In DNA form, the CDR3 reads TGTGCCAGCAGGTACGGACCCTACGAGCAGTACTTC.

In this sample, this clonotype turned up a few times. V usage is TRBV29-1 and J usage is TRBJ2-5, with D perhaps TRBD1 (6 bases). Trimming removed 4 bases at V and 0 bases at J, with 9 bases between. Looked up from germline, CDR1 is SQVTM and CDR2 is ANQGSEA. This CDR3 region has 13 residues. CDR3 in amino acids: CSVGQVYQETQYF. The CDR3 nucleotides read TGCAGCGTTGGACAGGTTTACCAAGAGACCCAGTACTTC.

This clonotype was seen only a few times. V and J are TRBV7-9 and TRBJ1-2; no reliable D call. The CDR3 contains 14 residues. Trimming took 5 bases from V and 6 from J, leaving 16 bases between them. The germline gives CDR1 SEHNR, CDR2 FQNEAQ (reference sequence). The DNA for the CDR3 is TGTGCCAGCAGCCCGAACTCCGGGGTACATGGCTACACCTTC. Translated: CASSPNSGVHGYTF.

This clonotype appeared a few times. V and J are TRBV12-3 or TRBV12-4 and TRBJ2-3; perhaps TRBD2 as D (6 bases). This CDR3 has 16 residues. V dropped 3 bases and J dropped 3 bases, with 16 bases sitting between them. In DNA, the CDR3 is TGTGCCAGCAGTTTGGCGTTCGGGGGTCGTACAGATACGCAGTATTTT. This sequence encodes CASSLAFGGRTDTQYF.

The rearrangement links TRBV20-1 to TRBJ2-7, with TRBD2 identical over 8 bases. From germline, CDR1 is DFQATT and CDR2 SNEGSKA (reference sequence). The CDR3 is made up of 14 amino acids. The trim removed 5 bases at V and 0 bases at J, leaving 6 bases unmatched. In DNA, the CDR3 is TGCAGTGCTCCAGCCGGGACTAGCTCCTACGAGCAGTACTTC. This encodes CSAPAGTSSYEQYF.

The chain's CDR3 is CASSFAGGNTEAFF. CDR3 sequence (DNA): TGTGCCAGCAGCTTTGCTGGGGGAAACACTGAAGCTTTCTTT. V gene TRBV7-8 combines with J gene TRBJ1-1; D is possibly TRBD1 (5 bases). The germline V gene has CDR1 SGHVS and CDR2 FQNEAQ. The length of the CDR3 is 14 residues. Trimming left V 3 bases short and J 2 bases short, with 10 bases between.

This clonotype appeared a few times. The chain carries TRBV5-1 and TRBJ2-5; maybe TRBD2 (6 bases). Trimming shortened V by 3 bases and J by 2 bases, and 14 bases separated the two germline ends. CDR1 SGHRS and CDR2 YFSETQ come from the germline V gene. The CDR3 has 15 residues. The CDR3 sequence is CASSSTGGIQETQYF. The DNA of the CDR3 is TGCGCCAGCAGCTCGACCGGGGGAATACAAGAGACCCAGTACTTC.

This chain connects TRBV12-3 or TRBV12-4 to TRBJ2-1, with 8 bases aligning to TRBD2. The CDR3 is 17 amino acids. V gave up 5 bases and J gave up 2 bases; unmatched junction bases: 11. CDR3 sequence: CASSPHLLAGTYNEQFF. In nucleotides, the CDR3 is TGTGCCAGCAGTCCCCACCTTTTAGCGGGAACCTACAATGAGCAGTTCTTC.

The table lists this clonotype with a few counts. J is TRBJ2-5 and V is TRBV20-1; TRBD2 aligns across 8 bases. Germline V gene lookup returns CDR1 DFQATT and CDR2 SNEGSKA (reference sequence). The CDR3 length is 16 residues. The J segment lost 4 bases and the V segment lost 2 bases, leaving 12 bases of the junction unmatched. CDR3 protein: CSARISGTRRRETQYF. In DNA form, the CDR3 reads TGCAGTGCTAGAATCTCCGGGACTAGGAGGAGAGAGACCCAGTACTTC.

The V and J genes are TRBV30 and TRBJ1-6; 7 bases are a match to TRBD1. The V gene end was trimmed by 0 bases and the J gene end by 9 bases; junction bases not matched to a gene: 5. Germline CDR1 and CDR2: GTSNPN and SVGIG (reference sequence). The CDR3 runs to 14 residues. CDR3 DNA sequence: TGTGCCTGGAGTGTACTACAGGGGATTTCACCCCTCCACTTT. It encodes CAWSVLQGISPLHF.

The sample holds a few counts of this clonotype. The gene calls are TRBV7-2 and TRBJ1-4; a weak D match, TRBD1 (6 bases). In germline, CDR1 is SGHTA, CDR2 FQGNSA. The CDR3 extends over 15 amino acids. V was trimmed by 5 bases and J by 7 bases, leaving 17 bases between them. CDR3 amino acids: CASSPSLGHGEKLFF. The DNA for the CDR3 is TGTGCCAGCAGCCCTAGTCTGGGACACGGTGAAAAACTGTTTTTT.

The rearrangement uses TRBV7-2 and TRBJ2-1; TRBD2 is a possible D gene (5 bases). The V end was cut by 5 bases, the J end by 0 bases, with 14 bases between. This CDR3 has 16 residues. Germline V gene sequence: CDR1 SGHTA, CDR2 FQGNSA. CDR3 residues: CASSPRLGSSYNEQFF. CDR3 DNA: TGTGCCAGCAGCCCCCGGCTAGGGAGCTCCTACAATGAGCAGTTCTTC.

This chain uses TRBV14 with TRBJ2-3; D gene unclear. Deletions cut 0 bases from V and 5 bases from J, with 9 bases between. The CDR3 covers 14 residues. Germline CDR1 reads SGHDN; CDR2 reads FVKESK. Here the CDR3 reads CASSQELRGDTQYF. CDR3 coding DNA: TGTGCCAGCAGCCAAGAGCTGCGAGGAGATACGCAGTATTTT.

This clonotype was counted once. The CDR3 loop reads CASRMGATYNEQFF. CDR3 coding DNA: TGTGCCAGCCGCATGGGAGCGACTTACAATGAGCAGTTCTTC. The rearrangement uses TRBV2 and TRBJ2-1; D perhaps matches TRBD2 (5 bases). CDR1 and CDR2 (germline): SNHLY, FYNNEI. V shed 8 bases and J shed 4 bases, with 15 bases lying between them. This CDR3 has 14 amino acids.

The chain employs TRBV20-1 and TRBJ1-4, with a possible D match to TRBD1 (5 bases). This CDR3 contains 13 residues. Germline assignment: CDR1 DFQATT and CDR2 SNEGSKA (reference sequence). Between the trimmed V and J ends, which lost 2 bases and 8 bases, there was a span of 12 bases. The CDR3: CSARIGAREKLFF. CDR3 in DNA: TGCAGTGCTAGAATCGGGGCTCGAGAAAAACTGTTTTTT.

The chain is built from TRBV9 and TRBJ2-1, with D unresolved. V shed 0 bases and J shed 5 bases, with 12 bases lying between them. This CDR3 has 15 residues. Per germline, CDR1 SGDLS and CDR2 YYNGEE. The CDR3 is CASSVGTLGNNEQFF. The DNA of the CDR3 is TGTGCCAGCAGCGTAGGAACATTGGGTAACAATGAGCAGTTCTTC. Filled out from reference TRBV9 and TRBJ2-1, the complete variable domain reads DSGVTQTPKHLITATGQRVTLRCSPRSGDLSVYWYQQSLDQGLQFLIQYYNGEERAKGNILERFSAQQFPDLHSELNLSSLELGDSALYFCASSVGTLGNNEQFFGPGTRLTVL.

The CDR3 sequence is CASSSAGYSYEQYF. The CDR3 DNA follows: TGTGCCAGCAGTTCGGCGGGTTACTCCTACGAGCAGTACTTC. The chain is built from TRBV12-3 or TRBV12-4 and TRBJ2-7, with a tentative D call TRBD2 (5 bases). With 4 bases removed from V and 0 bases from J, the gap between germline ends came to 10 bases. The CDR3 runs 14 residues.